The 28 T cell receptor beta chains presented below share a single source sample, sequenced in a study of blood T cell repertoires in COVID-19. Clones were read by immunoSEQ multiplex PCR, and TCRdb kept only the in-frame ones, dropping some. The sample consists of tens of thousands of clones, approximately 84% of them appearing once. The sequenced sample was peripheral blood. The source is a human donor with active COVID-19. The donor label of this sample is uncertain.

This clone was recorded once. The J gene is TRBJ2-3, the V gene TRBV18; 7 nucleotides agree with TRBD2. CDR1 is KGHSH and CDR2 is LQKENI in the germline V gene. The J segment lost 5 bases and the V segment lost 6 bases, leaving 2 bases of the junction unmatched. The CDR3 totals 12 residues. The CDR3 loop is CASSPGGDTQYF. The CDR3 nucleotides are TGTGCCAGCTCCCCGGGGGGAGATACGCAGTATTTT.

This chain links TRBV6-5 with TRBJ2-3; 9 bases line up with TRBD2. J was trimmed by 0 bases and V by 9 bases; bases with no gene match: 7. Germline CDR1 is MNHEY and CDR2 is SVGAGI. The CDR3 is 15 amino acids. The CDR3 is CASSGLARSTDTQYF. The CDR3 DNA sequence: TGTGCCAGTTCTGGACTAGCGAGGAGCACAGATACGCAGTATTTT.

The chain has TRBV5-1 and TRBJ2-1; D possibly corresponds to TRBD1 (6 bases). The CDR3 is 16 amino acids. With 3 bases removed from V and 1 base from J, the gap between germline ends came to 14 bases. The germline CDR1 and CDR2 sequences are SGHRS and YFSETQ. CDR3 loop: CASSSRPRGSYNEQFF. CDR3 sequence (DNA): TGCGCCAGCAGCTCGCGCCCCAGGGGTTCCTACAATGAGCAGTTCTTC.

The rearrangement joins TRBV10-3 to TRBJ1-5; D call uncertain. CDR1 is ENHRY, CDR2 SYGVKD, per germline. The CDR3 runs to 16 residues. Trimming stripped 3 bases from V and 0 bases from J, with 12 bases between. CDR3 sequence reads: CAISEMGTHSNQPQHF. CDR3 DNA sequence: TGTGCCATCAGTGAAATGGGCACCCATAGCAATCAGCCCCAGCATTTT.

The CDR3 reads CASSLQGAEAFF. The CDR3 nucleotides are TGTGCCAGCAGTTTACAGGGGGCTGAAGCTTTCTTT. The rearrangement uses TRBV12-3 or TRBV12-4 and TRBJ1-1, with TRBD1 matching 7 bases. J gave up 6 bases and V 2 bases, and 0 bases lay outside the gene matches. This CDR3 comprises 12 residues.

This clone has just a few counts. The genes are TRBV28 and TRBJ2-7, with a weak D call TRBD2 (5 bases). The ends were cut back, 3 bases at V and 2 bases at J, with 8 bases in the middle. The CDR3 is made up of 13 amino acids. Per the germline V gene, CDR1 is MDHEN and CDR2 is SYDVKM. CDR3 sequence: CASSFRGTYEQYF. The CDR3 nucleotides read TGTGCCAGCAGTTTTCGGGGTACCTACGAGCAGTACTTC.

This rearrangement joins TRBV10-3 to TRBJ2-5; D uncertain. V was trimmed by 3 bases and J by 4 bases, leaving 12 bases between them. Germline V gene lookup returns CDR1 ENHRY and CDR2 SYGVKD. The CDR3 length is 14 residues. The CDR3 DNA follows: TGTGCCATCAGTGACGGTTCCTATGGAGAGACCCAGTACTTC. Amino acids: CAISDGSYGETQYF.

V is TRBV7-6 and J is TRBJ1-3; D remains ambiguous. Germline CDR1 is SGHVS and CDR2 is FNYEAQ. There are 15 residues in the CDR3. The germline V and J ends were trimmed by 5 bases and 0 bases, with 11 bases remaining between them. The CDR3 DNA follows: TGTGCCAGCAGCCTACTCCAGGCCTCTGGAAACACCATATATTTT. Amino acids: CASSLLQASGNTIYF.

This clone was detected once. The chain employs TRBV24-1 and TRBJ2-1; weak D call: TRBD2 (6 bases). Germline V gene sequence: CDR1 KGHDR, CDR2 SFDVKD. V gave up 2 bases and J gave up 3 bases, with 10 bases separating them. The CDR3 runs to 15 residues. CDR3 amino acids: CATSDSGTGYNEQFF. CDR3 coding DNA: TGTGCCACCAGTGATTCCGGGACTGGCTACAATGAGCAGTTCTTC.

The chain combines TRBV18 with TRBJ1-6; 9 bases agree with TRBD1. Per germline, CDR1 KGHSH and CDR2 LQKENI. V trimming: 5 bases; J trimming: 7 bases; junction bases outside the gene matches: 9. This CDR3 contains 16 residues. The CDR3 is CASSSTRTGVNSPLHF. The CDR3, as DNA: TGTGCCAGCTCATCGACTCGGACAGGGGTGAATTCACCCCTCCACTTT. Using reference TRBV18 and TRBJ1-6 for the parts outside the CDR3, the full variable domain is NAGVMQNPRHLVRRRGQEARLRCSPMKGHSHVYWYRQLPEEGLKFMVYLQKENIIDESGMPKERFSAEFPKEGPSILRIQQVVRGDSAAYFCASSSTRTGVNSPLHFGNGTRLTVT.

The V and J genes are TRBV18 and TRBJ1-1, with a tentative D call TRBD1 (6 bases). CDR3 length: 17 residues. The V end was cut by 0 bases, the J end by 0 bases, with 14 bases between. Germline V gene sequence: CDR1 KGHSH, CDR2 LQKENI. As DNA, the CDR3 is TGTGCCAGCTCACCACCGGGAAGGGGGAAGATGAACACTGAAGCTTTCTTT. This translates into CASSPPGRGKMNTEAFF.

The chain uses TRBV5-6 and TRBJ1-1; D unclear. V was trimmed by 2 bases and J by 0 bases, leaving 14 bases between them. Germline loops: CDR1 SGHDT, CDR2 YYEEEE. The CDR3 has 16 amino acids. The CDR3 DNA follows: TGTGCCAGCAGCTTTGAATGGGAGGGCGTGAACACTGAAGCTTTCTTT. Translating it yields CASSFEWEGVNTEAFF.

The chain carries TRBV7-2 and TRBJ2-3; no firm D call. CDR1 SGHTA and CDR2 FQGNSA come from the germline V gene. This CDR3 region has 17 residues. V was cut by 4 bases and J by 4 bases, with 21 bases left in between. Here the CDR3 DNA reads TGTGCCAGCAGCTCACTCCCGGTTGTCTTAGCCGCAGATACGCAGTATTTT. Translating gives CASSSLPVVLAADTQYF. Looking up the rest from reference TRBV7-2 and TRBJ2-3 gives the full variable domain: GAGVSQSPSNKVTEKGKDVELRCDPISGHTALYWYRQSLGQGLEFLIYFQGNSAPDKSGLPSDRFSAERTGGSVSTLTIQRTQQEDSAVYLCASSSLPVVLAADTQYFGPGTRLTVL.

This chain uses TRBV7-2 with TRBJ1-1, with D maybe TRBD1 (6 bases). The germline V gene has CDR1 SGHTA and CDR2 FQGNSA. V was clipped by 6 bases and J by 0 bases, with 11 bases between them. CDR3 length: 14 residues. In DNA form, the CDR3 reads TGTGCCAGCAGGAACAGGGCCTTGAACACTGAAGCTTTCTTT. As protein: CASRNRALNTEAFF.

This sequence joins TRBV7-9 and TRBJ2-4; the match to TRBD2 covers 9 bases. After removal of 2 bases from V and 0 bases from J, the junction contained 5 bases not matched to a gene. CDR3 size: 17 residues. Per the germline V gene, CDR1 is SEHNR and CDR2 is FQNEAQ (reference sequence). The CDR3 loop is CASSLIRTSEAKNIQYF. The CDR3 nucleotides are TGTGCCAGCAGCTTAATCAGGACTAGCGAAGCCAAAAACATTCAGTACTTC.

V and J are TRBV13 and TRBJ2-7; 9 nucleotides agree with TRBD1. The CDR3 sequence is 16 residues long. Germline trimming cut 4 bases from V and 3 bases from J; bases unmatched to any gene: 10. The germline CDR1 and CDR2 sequences are PRHDT and FYEKMQ (reference sequence). CDR3 nucleotide sequence: TGTGCCAGCAGCTATACAGGGGGCGCTTCTTTCTACGAGCAGTACTTC. Translating it yields CASSYTGGASFYEQYF.

This chain connects TRBV27 to TRBJ1-6; tentative D call: TRBD1 (6 bases). Germline V gene lookup returns CDR1 MNHEY and CDR2 SMNVEV (reference sequence). This CDR3 has 16 amino acids. Trimming removed 4 bases at V and 10 bases at J, with 20 bases between. CDR3 amino acids: CASSSRTATRGSPLHF. Written as DNA, the CDR3 is TGTGCCAGCAGTTCCCGGACAGCGACCCGGGGATCACCCCTCCACTTT.

V usage is TRBV4-2 and J usage is TRBJ1-1; D remains unclear. Germline V gene sequence: CDR1 LGHNA, CDR2 YNFKEQ. V lost 0 bases and J lost 1, with 9 bases in between. The CDR3 has 15 amino acids. The CDR3 here is CASSQDRGKNTEAFF. CDR3 sequence (DNA): TGTGCCAGCAGCCAAGATCGAGGAAAGAACACTGAAGCTTTCTTT.

The chain is built from TRBV6-6 and TRBJ2-7, with D possibly matching TRBD1 (6 bases). Trimming took off 4 bases at V and 7 bases at J, with 11 bases between the two ends. The length of the CDR3 is 12 residues. The germline V gene has CDR1 MNHNY and CDR2 SVGAGI (reference sequence). CDR3 residues: CASSSTGSEQYF. Here the CDR3 DNA reads TGTGCCAGCAGTTCTACAGGGTCGGAGCAGTACTTC.

This clone came up a few times. J is TRBJ1-2 and V is TRBV18; no firm D call. This CDR3 spans 15 amino acids. V was shortened by 3 bases and J by 3 bases, with 14 bases between the two germline ends. Germline V gene lookup returns CDR1 KGHSH and CDR2 LQKENI. The CDR3 DNA follows: TGTGCCAGCTCACCCCGACCAAGTCTAGACTATGGCTACACCTTC. This translates into CASSPRPSLDYGYTF.

V gene TRBV7-9 combines with J gene TRBJ1-4; D not resolved. V was cut by 5 bases and J by 3 bases, with 10 bases left in between. The CDR3 is made up of 14 amino acids. CDR1 and CDR2 (germline): SEHNR, FQNEAQ (reference sequence). The DNA of the CDR3 is TGTGCCAGCAGCGCACTGGGCTCTAATGAAAAACTGTTTTTT. Translating gives CASSALGSNEKLFF.

The J gene is TRBJ2-5, the V gene TRBV5-1, with 12 bases that match TRBD2. Trimming took 2 bases from V and 5 from J; bases not matched to a gene: 7. Looked up from germline, CDR1 is SGHRS and CDR2 is YFSETQ. This CDR3 is built from 16 residues. The CDR3 DNA reads TGCGCCAGCAGCTTACCTAGCGGGGGGGCTATGGAGACCCAGTACTTC. It encodes CASSLPSGGAMETQYF. The full variable domain, in which reference TRBV5-1 and TRBJ2-5 provide the parts outside the CDR3, is KAGVTQTPRYLIKTRGQQVTLSCSPISGHRSVSWYQQTPGQGLQFLFEYFSETQRNKGNFPGRFSGRQFSNSRSEMNVSTLELGDSALYLCASSLPSGGAMETQYFGPGTRLLVL.

V and J are TRBV27 and TRBJ1-2; tentatively, D is TRBD1 (5 bases). CDR1 and CDR2 (germline): MNHEY, SMNVEV (reference sequence). Trimming stripped 3 bases from V and 2 bases from J, with 10 bases between. The CDR3 has 14 amino acids. CDR3 coding DNA: TGTGCCAGCAGTTTTTCGGGGGTGAACTATGGCTACACCTTC. Translated: CASSFSGVNYGYTF.

V gene TRBV5-6 combines with J gene TRBJ1-6; the D is unclear. Germline V gene sequence: CDR1 SGHDT, CDR2 YYEEEE. The V end lost 4 bases, the J end lost 13 bases, and 21 bases lay between the germline ends. This CDR3 region has 15 residues. The chain's CDR3 is CASSPWASPGSPLHF. CDR3 nucleotide sequence: TGTGCCAGCAGCCCCTGGGCGTCCCCAGGTTCTCCCCTCCACTTT.

This clone was observed once. The chain joins TRBV9 to TRBJ1-5; 7 positions agree with TRBD1. Losses at the gene ends were 3 bases for V and 0 bases for J; bases not matched to a gene: 3. Germline assignment: CDR1 SGDLS and CDR2 YYNGEE. This CDR3 comprises 15 residues. The CDR3 protein is CASSGGTVSNQPQHF. In DNA, the CDR3 is TGTGCCAGCAGCGGGGGGACAGTTAGCAATCAGCCCCAGCATTTT.

This chain links TRBV21-1 with TRBJ2-1; TRBD1, as called in the table, went unchecked against the DNA. TRBV21-1 is noted as a pseudogene. This CDR3 spans 14 amino acids. CDR3 region: CASSKEGPADEQFF. The CDR3 DNA reads as TGTGCCAGCAGCAAAGAGGGGCCCGCCGATGAGCAGTTCTTC.

V usage is TRBV6-5 and J usage is TRBJ1-5, with a weak D call TRBD1 (6 bases). V was trimmed by 7 bases and J by 0 bases, leaving 13 bases between them. The germline V gene encodes CDR1 MNHEY and CDR2 SVGAGI. CDR3 size: 15 residues. The CDR3 coding sequence is TGTGCCAGCACAGGGGAAATTTATAGCAATCAGCCCCAGCATTTT. It specifies CASTGEIYSNQPQHF.

V and J are TRBV9 and TRBJ2-7; a weak D match, TRBD2 (6 bases). The CDR3 has 13 amino acids. Per germline, CDR1 SGDLS and CDR2 YYNGEE. Trimming left V 3 bases short and J 3 bases short, with 10 bases between. For the CDR3, the DNA is TGTGCCAGCAGCGGACGGGGGAACTACGAGCAGTACTTC. This codes for CASSGRGNYEQYF.